Listed below are T cell receptor beta chains from one sample, sequenced in a study of regulatory T cells in long-lasting Graves disease. One entry per CDR3 protein results from TCRdb running MiXCR on the multiplex PCR reads. The sample consists of a few hundred thousand distinct CDR3 sequences, roughly 20% of them appearing once. The source was peripheral blood mononuclear cells (PBMCs), collected when the disease was refractory, from a patient treated with antithyroid drugs. The receptor set was obtained from a woman in her thirties or forties with Graves disease. The CDR3 runs from the conserved cysteine through the conserved F or W. D genes are given only for firm matches. Clone size, where shown, is once, few, many, or a class for clones that have expanded.

cdr3_length j_call clone_size d_call v_call cdr3_nt cdr3_aa
12 TRBJ2-7 few TRBD1 TRBV10-3 TGTGCCGTGGGACAGGGAGATTACGAGCAGTACTTC CAVGQGDYEQYF
12 TRBJ2-3 few . TRBV2 TGTGCCAGCAGCGTTGGACAGCTACGGCAGTATTTT CASSVGQLRQYF
15 TRBJ2-7 many . TRBV28 TGTGCCAGCAGTCCACGCTCGGCAGCCTCCTACGAGCAGTACTTC CASSPRSAASYEQYF
15 TRBJ2-7 many . TRBV11-2 TGTGCCAGCAGCCGTACCCGGGCCCTGACCTACGAGCAGTACTTC CASSRTRALTYEQYF
20 TRBJ1-2 many TRBD1 TRBV11-2 TGTGCCAGCAGCATCGGGACAGGGATTAATCTGTCATCCCTATCATATGGCTACACCTTC CASSIGTGINLSSLSYGYTF
14 TRBJ2-7 . . TRBV27 TGTGCCAGCAGTTTATACCAGGGGACCTACGAGCAGTACTTC CASSLYQGTYEQYF
18 TRBJ2-5 . TRBD2 TRBV7-9 TGTGCCAGCAGCTTCAGTAGTCTCCGGGAGGCCTTCAGAGAGACCCAGTACTTC CASSFSSLREAFRETQYF
19 TRBJ2-7 . TRBD2 TRBV7-9 TGTGCCAGCAGCCCGCCAGGGCCTCTAGCGGGAAAGGAATTGTACGAGCAGTACTTC CASSPPGPLAGKELYEQYF
12 TRBJ1-4 few . TRBV11-1 TGTGCCAGCAGCACCGCATACGAAGAACTGTTTTTT CASSTAYEELFF
15 TRBJ2-2 . . TRBV27 TGTGCCAGCAGTTTATCACTAGTGAGGACCGGGGAGCTGTTTTTT CASSLSLVRTGELFF
14 TRBJ2-5 . . TRBV5-1 TGCGCCAGCAGCAAAGGCCAGGCCGGGGAGACCCAGTACTTC CASSKGQAGETQYF
14 TRBJ2-2 few . TRBV28 TGTGCCAGCAGGCCTCACAGGAACACCGGGGAGCTGTTTTTT CASRPHRNTGELFF
13 TRBJ1-2 many TRBD1 TRBV2 TGTGCCAGCAGTGGACAGGGGGCTTGGGGCTACACCTTC CASSGQGAWGYTF
11 TRBJ2-1 many . TRBV2 TGTGCCAGCAAAGTAGCCGATGAGCAGTTCTTC CASKVADEQFF
13 TRBJ2-7 many . TRBV27 TGTGCCAGCAGTACCCTAGCGTTTTACGAGCAGTACTTC CASSTLAFYEQYF
13 TRBJ1-2 many . TRBV5-1 TGTGCCAGCAGTCTTACAGAGAACTATGGCTACACCTTC CASSLTENYGYTF
12 TRBJ2-5 . . TRBV10-3 TGTGCCATCAGCGGACTGGGGGAGACCCAGTACTTC CAISGLGETQYF
12 TRBJ2-2 few . TRBV6-9 TGTGCCAGCAGTTCACAGGGCGGGGAGCTGTTTTTT CASSSQGGELFF
15 TRBJ2-7 few . TRBV20-1 TGCAGTGCTAGAGATTTGGCGGGACCCTTCTACGAGCAGTACTTC CSARDLAGPFYEQYF
16 TRBJ1-1 many . TRBV15 TGTGCCACCAGCAGAGACCGACAGTTCATGAACACTGAAGCTTTCTTT CATSRDRQFMNTEAFF
18 TRBJ2-6 . . TRBV7-9 TGTGCCAGCAGCCCCCAAGGACAGCCGCCCTCTGGGGCCAACGTCCTGACTTTC CASSPQGQPPSGANVLTF
16 TRBJ2-1 . TRBD1 TRBV7-9 TGTGCCAGCAGCTGGAACCGGGACAGGGGTGGCAATGAGCAGTTCTTC CASSWNRDRGGNEQFF
12 TRBJ1-4 . . TRBV10-3 TGTGCCACCCAAGGACAGAATGAAAAACTGTTTTTT CATQGQNEKLFF
15 TRBJ2-2 few TRBD1 TRBV25-1 TGTGCCAGCAGCCGTTTGGACAGGCCGGGCGGGGAGCTGTTTTTT CASSRLDRPGGELFF
13 TRBJ1-1 many . TRBV2 TGTGCCAGCAGCCCGGGGCCGAACACTGAAGCTTTCTTT CASSPGPNTEAFF
13 TRBJ1-6 few TRBD1 TRBV30 TGTGCCTGGAGTGTACAGGGGCCTTCACCCCTCCACTTT CAWSVQGPSPLHF
15 TRBJ1-5 . . TRBV18 TGTGCCAGCTCACCAACTTCAGGGTCCTTTCAGCCCCAGCATTTT CASSPTSGSFQPQHF
12 TRBJ2-7 many . TRBV2 TGTGCCAGTGATGGGAGGCCCTACGAGCAGTACTTC CASDGRPYEQYF
16 TRBJ2-4 many . TRBV5-1 TGCGCCAGCACCCCTCAGGGGGCGGGAGGTGGTGACATTCAGTACTTC CASTPQGAGGGDIQYF
11 TRBJ2-7 . . TRBV10-3 TGTGCCATCAGTGACCGGTACGAGCAGTACTTC CAISDRYEQYF
11 TRBJ2-7 many . TRBV12-3/TRBV12-4 TGTGCCAGCGGATATACCTACGAGCAGTACTTC CASGYTYEQYF
16 TRBJ2-1 . TRBD2 TRBV12-3/TRBV12-4 TGTGCCAGCAGAGATAGCGGGAGGGTATCCTACAATGAGCAGTTCTTC CASRDSGRVSYNEQFF
13 TRBJ2-1 . . TRBV5-5 TGTGCCAGCAGCTTGCTCGCGGACAATGAGCAGTTCTTC CASSLLADNEQFF
13 TRBJ1-2 . . TRBV5-1 TGCGCCAGCAGCGCGACTATCTTATATGGCTACACCTTC CASSATILYGYTF
13 TRBJ1-1 many . TRBV6-5 TGTGCCAGCAGTTACTCCAGACAAACTGAAGCTTTCTTT CASSYSRQTEAFF
15 TRBJ1-5 few TRBD1 TRBV6-1 TGTGCCAGCATTCCCGGGACAGGGGGCAATCAGCCCCAGCATTTT CASIPGTGGNQPQHF
16 TRBJ1-3 few . TRBV7-2 TGTGCCAGCAGCTTAGGCTACCGGGACCGTGGAAACACCATATATTTT CASSLGYRDRGNTIYF
14 TRBJ1-4 many . TRBV2 TGTGCCAGCAGTGAACAGATCAGCAATGAAAAACTGTTTTTT CASSEQISNEKLFF
17 TRBJ2-2 . TRBD2 TRBV19 TGTGCCAGTAGTATGCCGGCTAGCGGAGTACCAGACGGGGAGCTGTTTTTT CASSMPASGVPDGELFF
19 TRBJ2-2 few TRBD2 TRBV29-1 TGCAGCGTTGAAGATCTTGGGAAAGCGGGAGGGCCTGAGACCGGGGAGCTGTTTTTT CSVEDLGKAGGPETGELFF
11 TRBJ2-6 . . TRBV3-1 TGTGCCAGCAGCCAAGGGTACGTCCTGACTTTC CASSQGYVLTF
16 TRBJ1-5 . . TRBV7-8 TGTGCCAGCAGCGCCGAAGACAGTTTGAGCAATCAGCCCCAGCATTTT CASSAEDSLSNQPQHF
16 TRBJ2-1 . TRBD2 TRBV28 TGTGCCAGCAGTTCTGCGCGGGTACTAGCGGGAATCGGGCAGTTCTTC CASSSARVLAGIGQFF
13 TRBJ1-2 many . TRBV3-1 TGTGCCAGCAGCCAACCTCCCGGGAGCGGCTACACCTTC CASSQPPGSGYTF